This T cell receptor beta chain was recorded in a study of blood T cell repertoires in COVID-19. For the study at large: The analysed material was cDNA or gDNA that came from T cells, B-cell-depleted T cells, or PBMCs.

Data came from immunoSEQ multiplex PCR; TCRdb stores just in-frame clones and leaves some out. The sample has about 170,000 clones; roughly 85% are singletons. The CDR3 totals 15 residues. After removal of 3 bases from V and 5 bases from J, the junction contained 8 bases not matched to a gene. CDR1 is WNHNN, CDR2 SYGVQD, per germline (reference sequence). This TCR was recovered from an elderly woman with acute or convalescent COVID-19. The specimen sequenced was peripheral blood. This chain uses TRBV10-1 with TRBJ2-7; 9 bases match TRBD1. CDR3 in DNA: TGCGCCAGCAGTGAAGACAGGGGGTCCCTGGACGAGCAGTACTTC. The encoded protein is CASSEDRGSLDEQYF.